This entry is about one TCR beta chain. The sample holds a few counts of this clonotype. It has no known antigen specificity. Base qualities are not recorded, but no much larger clone differs from it by a single base. The TCR beta CDR3 regions were amplified from RNA transcripts. The TCR CDR3 was subjected to a first round of RT-PCR using the HTBI primer set and the Qiagen OneStep RT-PCR kit. Libraries were constructed in a second round of multiplex PCR, after which size selection and purification were carried out. Sequencing of the libraries was done on an Illumina HiSeq2000 using paired-end 100 bp reads. Processing in the source paper ran as follows. SOAPnuke was used to process the raw data, throwing out any read that contained adapters or uncalled bases, had a mean Phred below 15, or lacked an exact constant-primer or identifier match. COPE v1.2.5 was used to merge high-quality paired reads, and clonotypes were defined as unique nucleotide sequences. MiTCR v1.1 was used to align clonotypes to the IMGT TRBV, TRBD and TRBJ reference segments. The analysis was restricted to V-J combinations with a frequency above 0.0001, which together covered roughly 99% of the repertoires. The TCS score was defined as the ratio of F50 (clonal expansion) to E x V (chaos), calculated using BLOSUM62-based TCRdist between CDR3 peptides within each V-J. Welch's t-statistics and random forest reduced just over 500 V-J features to about 12, which were used in a naive Bayes classifier (R e1071). The raw public data were reprocessed by TCRdb itself: fastp quality trimming at Q25, MiXCR clonotype calling, in-frame beta chains only. A single entry per CDR3 protein holds the most common genes and DNA from its merged rows. TCRdb's processing, not the authors', yielded these V and J calls. Present in this sample are roughly 700,000 distinct CDR3 sequences, 17% of which were seen just once. The ten largest make up roughly 16% of the sample.

Trimming takes 5 bases off V and 8 bases off J; junction bases not matched to a gene: 12. The CDR3 covers 14 residues, taking in both the cysteine and the phenylalanine. Only the CDR3 portion is preserved as DNA: 42 bases, with reading frame beginning at the first base. According to the germline V gene (reference sequence), CDR1 reads DFQATT and CDR2 reads SNEGSKA. A patient counted as having stable Graves' hyperthyroidism if no progression to ophthalmopathy occurred over 18 months of follow-up. The hyperthyroidism patients were between 18 and 65 years old and newly diagnosed, with a disease duration of less than 2 months. Patients with uncontrolled infections, other autoimmune diseases, pregnancy or lactation were excluded. Diagnoses relied on clinical symptoms, serum thyroxine and TRAb, thyroid ultrasound and orbital computed tomography. PBMCs were separated from about 10 ml of fresh peripheral blood using Ficoll-Paque density gradient centrifugation. Trizol reagent was used to extract total RNA, and RNA quality was then checked on an Agilent 2100 Bioanalyzer.

The data were taken from a study of T cells in Graves' hyperthyroidism and ophthalmopathy (dated by TCRdb to between 2018 and 2021). Concerning the study at large: Peripheral blood samples were taken at initial diagnosis, before any treatment was given. To identify distinguishing TCR V-J signatures, a discovery cohort of about 100 patients was used, comprising under 45 with Graves' ophthalmopathy and 55 to 65 with stable Graves' hyperthyroidism. Whether ophthalmopathy could be predicted prospectively was tested in an independent validation cohort made up of about 18 hyperthyroidism patients plus 17 patients who later progressed to ophthalmopathy. The roughly 90 discovery patients were divided at random into training and test sets in a 7:3 ratio. In addition, the study compared T-cell repertoires in thyroid tissue and in blood from about 6 Graves' hyperthyroidism patients. After blood sampling, hyperthyroidism patients were treated with methimazole at a starting dose of 30 mg daily, and ophthalmopathy patients were treated with high-dose intravenous methylprednisolone. TCR Vbeta CDR3 sequencing of 130 to 150 peripheral blood samples (over 40 ophthalmopathy, 75 to 85 hyperthyroidism and approximately 17 progressor patients) is reported in the paper. Results and caveats for the whole study, not just this receptor: During validation, the model predicted progression to ophthalmopathy a median of around 7 months ahead of onset, with around 70% sensitivity and roughly 72% specificity. A 13 V-J signature model separated ophthalmopathy from stable hyperthyroidism, with around 88% sensitivity and about 81% specificity in cross-validation and 80%/75% in testing. Blood samples also contained most of the expanded thyroid clonotypes (frequency above 0.001), which suggests that blood repertoires may reflect thyroid immune responses. Sample size was not statistically predetermined, and investigators were not blinded to group allocation.

The receptor comes from a man aged 45-65 years with Graves' hyperthyroidism. The sequence links TRBV20-1 to TRBJ1-2, with 9 bases matching TRBD1. The sequencing sample was made of blood. The CDR3 has the sequence CSALPTRDREGYTF. The nucleotide sequence reads TGCAGTGCTCTTCCAACCAGGGACAGGGAAGGCTACACCTTC.